A selection of T cell receptor beta chains follows, all from one sample in a study of T cells after yellow fever vaccination. TCRdb processed the 5' RACE reads anew with MiXCR; each CDR3 protein has one entry. This table has 620,000 or so distinct CDR3 sequences, 9% to 15% appearing once. This material consisted of PBMCs, taken on the day of the yellow fever booster vaccination. The receptor source for this set is a man in his thirties or forties who received the YFV17D yellow fever vaccine. CDR3s include the opening cysteine and the closing phenylalanine or tryptophan. The D gene is left open where the match is weak. Where a row states a size, it is once, few, many or the class of an expanded clone; other rows omit it.

few | TRBJ2-1 | TRBV3-1 | NA | CASSPGPLESYNEQFF | TGTGCCAGCAGCCCGGGCCCCCTCGAGTCCTACAATGAGCAGTTCTTC
NA | TRBJ2-5 | TRBV5-4 | TRBD2 | CASSWTSGTEETQYF | TGTGCCAGCAGCTGGACTAGCGGGACTGAAGAGACCCAGTACTTC
many | TRBJ1-5 | TRBV27 | TRBD1 | CASKITGAGQPQHF | TGTGCCAGCAAAATAACAGGGGCTGGTCAGCCCCAGCATTTT
NA | TRBJ2-7 | TRBV19 | NA | CASSMDGTLGYEQYF | TGTGCCAGTAGTATGGACGGGACCCTGGGGTACGAGCAGTACTTC
few | TRBJ2-3 | TRBV20-1 | TRBD1 | CSAADRVWADTQYF | TGCAGTGCTGCTGACAGGGTCTGGGCAGATACGCAGTATTTT
few | TRBJ1-2 | TRBV6-1 | NA | CASSQGPLANYGYTF | TGTGCCAGCAGCCAAGGACCGCTAGCTAACTATGGCTACACCTTC
many | TRBJ2-2 | TRBV28 | NA | CASRLGAGELFF | TGTGCCAGCAGGTTAGGAGCCGGGGAGCTGTTTTTT
NA | TRBJ1-2 | TRBV3-1 | TRBD1 | CASSPYRGQGRYGYTF | TGTGCCAGCAGCCCCTACCGAGGACAGGGACGCTATGGCTACACCTTC
few | TRBJ1-1 | TRBV27 | NA | CASSITGFTNTEAFF | TGTGCCAGCAGTATTACAGGGTTTACGAACACTGAAGCTTTCTTT
few | TRBJ2-7 | TRBV7-2 | NA | CASSPRGFEQYF | TGTGCCAGCAGCCCCCGGGGATTCGAGCAGTACTTC
NA | TRBJ2-3 | TRBV7-9 | TRBD2 | CASRQGGDTQYF | TGTGCCAGCAGGCAGGGAGGGGATACGCAGTATTTT
once | TRBJ2-1 | TRBV6-6 | TRBD2 | CASLAGVYNEQFF | TGTGCCAGCTTAGCGGGAGTCTACAATGAGCAGTTCTTC
few | TRBJ2-1 | TRBV6-2/TRBV6-3 | TRBD2 | CASSKLANTYNEQFF | TGTGCCAGCAGTAAACTAGCGAATACCTACAATGAGCAGTTCTTC
few | TRBJ2-2 | TRBV6-1 | NA | CASSRLTSGVMFF | TGTGCCAGCAGCCGACTCACCAGCGGAGTGATGTTTTTT
many | TRBJ1-1 | TRBV20-1 | TRBD1 | CSAREEDRYTEAFF | TGCAGTGCTAGAGAGGAGGACAGGTACACTGAAGCTTTCTTT
many | TRBJ2-1 | TRBV15 | NA | CATSRDVSARGLIF | TGTGCCACCAGCAGAGATGTAAGCGCGAGGGGCTTAATCTTC
NA | TRBJ2-3 | TRBV7-2 | TRBD2 | CASSLGGRGGTDTQYF | TGTGCCAGCAGCTTAGGCGGGAGGGGTGGCACAGATACGCAGTATTTT
few | TRBJ2-5 | TRBV12-3/TRBV12-4 | NA | CASSPLLEGETQYF | TGTGCCAGCAGCCCACTCTTGGAGGGAGAGACCCAGTACTTC
few | TRBJ2-2 | TRBV20-1 | TRBD1 | CSARGTGFGGELFF | TGCAGTGCTAGAGGGACAGGGTTCGGCGGGGAGCTGTTTTTT
few | TRBJ2-5 | TRBV5-1 | TRBD2 | CASSALPVLAEETQYF | TGCGCCAGCAGCGCCCTACCCGTACTAGCGGAAGAGACCCAGTACTTC
few | TRBJ1-2 | TRBV29-1 | NA | CSVEDKRGDYYGYTF | TGCAGCGTTGAAGATAAGCGCGGGGATTACTATGGCTACACCTTC
NA | TRBJ2-1 | TRBV20-1 | NA | CSATGGDQGVVNEQFF | TGCAGTGCTACGGGAGGCGATCAGGGGGTTGTCAATGAGCAGTTCTTC
many | TRBJ2-1 | TRBV7-9 | NA | CASSPTSYNEQFF | TGTGCCAGCAGCCCCACCTCCTACAATGAGCAGTTCTTC
few | TRBJ1-4 | TRBV5-1 | NA | CASSSTGSGEKLFF | TGCGCCAGCAGCTCAACAGGGTCGGGGGAAAAACTGTTTTTT
few | TRBJ2-3 | TRBV5-1 | NA | CASSLPGTGVGTSSTDTQYF | TGCGCCAGCAGTCTGCCGGGGACAGGGGTCGGGACTAGCTCCACAGATACGCAGTATTTT
few | TRBJ1-4 | TRBV7-2 | NA | CASSPTGLANEKLFF | TGTGCCAGCAGCCCTACAGGTTTGGCTAATGAAAAACTGTTTTTT
few | TRBJ1-5 | TRBV19 | NA | CASSIDGQPQHF | TGTGCCAGTAGTATAGATGGTCAGCCCCAGCATTTT
NA | TRBJ2-1 | TRBV7-2 | TRBD2 | CASSLRLAGVSNEQFF | TGTGCCAGCAGCTTACGACTAGCGGGAGTCAGCAATGAGCAGTTCTTC
few | TRBJ1-3 | TRBV7-9 | NA | CASSSGTVDTIYF | TGTGCCAGCAGCTCCGGGACGGTTGACACCATATATTTT
few | TRBJ2-2 | TRBV6-5 | NA | CASSYRGPDTGELFF | TGTGCCAGCAGTTATCGGGGGCCGGACACCGGGGAGCTGTTTTTT
NA | TRBJ2-4 | TRBV6-5 | NA | CASSYSSVEGGNIQYF | TGTGCCAGCAGTTACTCGAGCGTTGAGGGCGGCAACATTCAGTACTTC
few | TRBJ2-7 | TRBV4-3 | TRBD2 | CASSQEGTSSYEQYF | TGCGCCAGCAGCCAAGAAGGGACTAGCAGTTACGAGCAGTACTTC
NA | TRBJ2-3 | TRBV9 | TRBD2 | CASSDRTSGRALDTQYF | TGTGCCAGCAGCGACAGGACTAGCGGGAGGGCCCTAGATACGCAGTATTTT
NA | TRBJ2-3 | TRBV5-1 | NA | CASSQGPIFGDTQYF | TGCGCCAGCAGCCAGGGACCGATCTTCGGGGATACGCAGTATTTT
few | TRBJ2-3 | TRBV20-1 | TRBD2 | CSASASGSGTDTQYF | TGCAGTGCTAGCGCTAGCGGGAGCGGAACAGATACGCAGTATTTT
NA | TRBJ1-5 | TRBV4-2 | NA | CASSHLQSNQPQHF | TGTGCCAGCAGCCATTTGCAGTCCAATCAGCCCCAGCATTTT
few | TRBJ2-7 | TRBV6-2/TRBV6-3 | TRBD2 | CASSPKTSGSYEQYF | TGTGCCAGCAGTCCGAAGACTAGCGGGAGCTACGAGCAGTACTTC
NA | TRBJ1-2 | TRBV7-9 | NA | CASSLQADAGGYTF | TGTGCCAGCAGCTTACAGGCGGATGCGGGCGGCTACACCTTC
many | TRBJ2-7 | TRBV6-1 | NA | CASSSWDDTYEQYF | TGTGCCAGCAGCAGTTGGGACGATACCTACGAGCAGTACTTC
few | TRBJ2-1 | TRBV24-1 | NA | CATSGQAVGNEQFF | TGTGCCACCAGTGGACAGGCGGTGGGCAATGAGCAGTTCTTC
few | TRBJ2-1 | TRBV20-1 | NA | CSAPGTPSDEQFF | TGCAGTGCTCCCGGGACCCCCTCGGATGAGCAGTTCTTC
NA | TRBJ2-7 | TRBV20-1 | TRBD2 | CSARPSGSAHEQYF | TGCAGTGCTCGACCTAGCGGGAGTGCGCACGAGCAGTACTTC
NA | TRBJ2-2 | TRBV7-2 | NA | CASSLAPVTGELFF | TGTGCCAGCAGCTTAGCGCCCGTCACCGGGGAGCTGTTTTTT
few | TRBJ2-5 | TRBV20-1 | TRBD2 | CSAFAGVAETQYF | TGCAGTGCTTTTGCGGGAGTTGCAGAGACCCAGTACTTC
NA | TRBJ2-5 | TRBV30 | TRBD2 | CAWSKASGLETQYF | TGTGCCTGGAGTAAGGCTAGCGGCCTAGAGACCCAGTACTTC
few | TRBJ2-1 | TRBV3-1 | TRBD2 | CASSREREATYNEQFF | TGTGCCAGCAGCAGAGAGCGGGAGGCGACCTACAATGAGCAGTTCTTC
few | TRBJ2-2 | TRBV20-1 | NA | CSARWGHRNTGELFF | TGCAGTGCTAGGTGGGGGCATCGGAACACCGGGGAGCTGTTTTTT
NA | TRBJ2-1 | TRBV6-1 | NA | CASSDRISYNEQFF | TGTGCCAGCAGTGACAGGATCTCCTACAATGAGCAGTTCTTC
few | TRBJ1-1 | TRBV11-2 | NA | CASSTLRDRRFNTEAFF | TGTGCCAGCAGCACCCTCCGGGACCGGAGATTTAACACTGAAGCTTTCTTT
NA | TRBJ2-1 | TRBV7-2 | TRBD2 | CASSTTSGPVQFF | TGTGCCAGCAGCACTACTAGCGGACCAGTGCAGTTCTTC
few | TRBJ2-4 | TRBV7-2 | TRBD2 | CASSPTSGLAKNIQYF | TGTGCCAGCAGTCCGACTAGCGGTCTAGCCAAAAACATTCAGTACTTC
NA | TRBJ2-3 | TRBV5-1 | TRBD2 | CASSSLAGQADTQYF | TGCGCCAGCAGCTCATTAGCGGGTCAGGCAGATACGCAGTATTTT
NA | TRBJ2-3 | TRBV5-6 | NA | CASSFVASTDTQYF | TGTGCCAGCAGCTTCGTGGCTAGCACAGATACGCAGTATTTT
few | TRBJ1-4 | TRBV15 | NA | CATGGFLATNEKLFF | TGTGCCACAGGGGGATTCCTTGCAACTAATGAAAAACTGTTTTTT
NA | TRBJ2-1 | TRBV15 | TRBD2 | CATSRDRRAGVYNEQFF | TGTGCCACCAGCAGAGATCGTCGAGCGGGAGTGTATAATGAGCAGTTCTTC
many | TRBJ2-2 | TRBV29-1 | NA | CSVFGGKTNTGELFF | TGCAGCGTCTTCGGGGGTAAGACGAACACCGGGGAGCTGTTTTTT
NA | TRBJ2-7 | TRBV10-3 | NA | CAISGQSYEQYF | TGTGCCATCAGCGGACAGTCCTACGAGCAGTACTTC
NA | TRBJ2-4 | TRBV2 | NA | CASNRDKLAKNIQYF | TGTGCCAGCAACCGGGACAAGCTAGCCAAAAACATTCAGTACTTC
NA | TRBJ1-1 | TRBV28 | NA | CASSLGLRLEAFF | TGTGCCAGCAGTTTAGGATTGAGGCTTGAAGCTTTCTTT
few | TRBJ2-1 | TRBV7-9 | TRBD2 | CASSLLAGGPRDEQFF | TGTGCCAGCAGCTTACTAGCGGGAGGGCCTAGGGATGAGCAGTTCTTC